This T cell receptor beta chain was sequenced for a study of blood T cell repertoires in COVID-19. At the level of the study: Material from acute and convalescent COVID-19 was sourced from the United States, Italy and Spain. The analysed material was cDNA or gDNA that came from T cells, B-cell-depleted T cells, or PBMCs.

Source study methods: Estimates of nucleated cell counts were drawn from the amplification of reference gene primers. The data were produced by immunoSEQ multiplex PCR, yet TCRdb's version contains in-frame clones alone and is incomplete. V and J calls and clone size are copied from that table; D and trimming were computed from the DNA. This sample has approximately 53,000 clones, with approximately 90% found just once. The CDR3 length is 15 residues. The chain joins TRBV12-2 to TRBJ1-1; TRBD1 reflects the table's D call only, with no check against the DNA. TRBV12-2 is labeled a pseudogene. Sequencing was performed on peripheral blood. The clonotype was recovered from a woman older than 75 with acute or convalescent COVID-19. The CDR3 reads CASRCRTGENTEAFF. The CDR3 nucleotides are TGTGCAAGTCGCTGCCGAACAGGAGAGAACACTGAAGCTTTCTTT.